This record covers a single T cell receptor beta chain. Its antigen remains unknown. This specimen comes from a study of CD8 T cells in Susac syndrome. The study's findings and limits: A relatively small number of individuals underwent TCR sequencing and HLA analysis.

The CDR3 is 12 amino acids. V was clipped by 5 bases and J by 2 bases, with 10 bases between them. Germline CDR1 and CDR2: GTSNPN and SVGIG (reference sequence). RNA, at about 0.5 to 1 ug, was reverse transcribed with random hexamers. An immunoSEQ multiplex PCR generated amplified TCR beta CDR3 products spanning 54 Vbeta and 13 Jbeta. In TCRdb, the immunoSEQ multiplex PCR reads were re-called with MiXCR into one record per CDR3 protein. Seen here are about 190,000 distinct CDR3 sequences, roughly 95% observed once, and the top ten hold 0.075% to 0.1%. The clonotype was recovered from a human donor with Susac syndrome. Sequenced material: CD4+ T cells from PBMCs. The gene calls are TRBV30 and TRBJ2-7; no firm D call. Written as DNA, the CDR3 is TGTGCCTGGGGAAAGATCACCTACGAGCAGTACTTC. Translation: CAWGKITYEQYF.